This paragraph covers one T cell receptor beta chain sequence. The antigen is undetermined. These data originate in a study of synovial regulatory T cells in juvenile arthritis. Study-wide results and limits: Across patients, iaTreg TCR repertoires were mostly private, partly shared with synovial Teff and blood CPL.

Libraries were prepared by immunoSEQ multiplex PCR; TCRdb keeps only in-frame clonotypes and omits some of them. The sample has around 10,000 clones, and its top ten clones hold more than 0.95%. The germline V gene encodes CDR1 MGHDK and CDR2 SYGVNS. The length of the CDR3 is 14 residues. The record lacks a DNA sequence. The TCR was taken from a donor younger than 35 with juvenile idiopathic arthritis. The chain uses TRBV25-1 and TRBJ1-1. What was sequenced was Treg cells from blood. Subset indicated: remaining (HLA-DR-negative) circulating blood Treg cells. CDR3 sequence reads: CASSESHVNTEAFF. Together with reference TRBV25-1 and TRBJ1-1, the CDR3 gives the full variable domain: EADIYQTPRYLVIGTGKKITLECSQTMGHDKMYWYQQDPGMELHLIHYSYGVNSTEKGDLSSESTVSRIRTEHFPLTLESARPSHTSQYLCASSESHVNTEAFFGQGTRLTVV.